Below, 22 T cell receptor beta chains from the same sample are listed, as sequenced in a study of CD8 T cells in Susac syndrome. Random hexamers were used to reverse transcribe 0.5 to 1 ug of RNA. TCRdb redid the calling of the immunoSEQ multiplex PCR reads with MiXCR, one entry per CDR3 protein. The sample shows 250,000 to 300,000 distinct CDR3 sequences, roughly 85% of them seen only once. The source material was CD8+ T cells from PBMCs. These receptor sequences come from a human donor with multiple sclerosis.

The V gene is TRBV29-1, the J gene TRBJ1-3; no definite D call. CDR1 is SQVTM, CDR2 ANQGSEA, per germline. This CDR3 is 13 amino acids long. Trimming took off 5 bases at V and 2 bases at J, with 10 bases between the two ends. CDR3 in amino acids: CSVFGVAGNTIYF. The CDR3 DNA reads TGCAGCGTTTTCGGGGTTGCTGGAAACACCATATATTTT.

This clonotype was found once. The chain recombines TRBV7-9 with TRBJ2-7; maybe TRBD2 (8 bases). The CDR3 sequence is 17 residues long. The V and J ends lost 8 bases and 0 bases respectively, with 23 bases between them. Germline CDR1 and CDR2: SEHNR and FQNEAQ (reference sequence). CDR3 DNA: TGTGCCAGCGTGGCAGGGGGGGGCAGCGGGAGCTCCTACGAGCAGTACTTC. This codes for CASVAGGGSGSSYEQYF.

For the CDR3, the DNA is TGTGCCAGCAGCTTAACGGGACAGGGGGTGAATTCACCCCTCCACTTT. Translating it yields CASSLTGQGVNSPLHF. The genes are TRBV7-3 and TRBJ1-6, with 11 bases matching TRBD1. Germline CDR1 reads SGHTA; CDR2 reads FQGTGA. This CDR3 contains 16 residues. V was clipped by 0 bases and J by 7 bases; unmatched bases: 2.

The V and J genes are TRBV28 and TRBJ1-4; maybe TRBD1 (5 bases). This CDR3 has 14 amino acids. The germline V gene has CDR1 MDHEN and CDR2 SYDVKM. Trimming took off 3 bases at V and 7 bases at J, with 12 bases between the two ends. The CDR3 here is CASSFGGFGEKLFF. The CDR3 DNA reads TGTGCCAGCAGTTTCGGGGGATTTGGTGAAAAACTGTTTTTT.

The chain has TRBV6-5 and TRBJ2-7; the D is unclear. Germline CDR1 reads MNHEY; CDR2 reads SVGAGI. This CDR3 has 15 amino acids. V was trimmed by 3 bases and J by 5 bases, leaving 17 bases between them. The CDR3 here is CASSYLRGSSNEQYF. In nucleotides, the CDR3 is TGTGCCAGCAGTTATCTTCGCGGCAGTTCAAACGAGCAGTACTTC.

J is TRBJ1-2 and V is TRBV2; TRBD1 is a possible D gene (5 bases). This CDR3 is built from 13 residues. Germline lookup yields CDR1 SNHLY and CDR2 FYNNEI. V gave up 3 bases and J gave up 4 bases, with 9 bases separating them. This CDR3 is CASSEGRLYGYTF. CDR3 nucleotides: TGTGCCAGCAGTGAGGGGCGGCTCTATGGCTACACCTTC. Based on the CDR3 plus reference TRBV2 and TRBJ1-2, the full variable domain is EPEVTQTPSHQVTQMGQEVILRCVPISNHLYFYWYRQILGQKVEFLVSFYNNEISEKSEIFDDQFSVERPDGSNFTLKIRSTKLEDSAMYFCASSEGRLYGYTFGSGTRLTVV.

The gene calls are TRBV7-2 and TRBJ2-1; D is uncertain. This CDR3 has 15 amino acids. Trimming removed 4 bases at V and 6 bases at J, with 16 bases between. Germline-derived CDR1 and CDR2 are SGHTA and FQGNSA. The CDR3 sequence is CASSSLLDLGNEQFF. Written as DNA, the CDR3 is TGTGCCAGCAGCTCCCTTCTAGATTTAGGCAATGAGCAGTTCTTC.

This clonotype showed up just once. The rearrangement uses TRBV6-5 and TRBJ2-2, with 8 bases that match TRBD2. Trimming took 8 bases from V and 3 from J; bases not matched to a gene: 5. Germline CDR1 is MNHEY and CDR2 is SVGAGI. CDR3 size: 14 residues. CDR3 in amino acids: CASETAGDTGELFF. DNA of the CDR3: TGTGCCAGCGAAACAGCGGGAGACACCGGGGAGCTGTTTTTT.

V is TRBV10-1 and J is TRBJ2-7, with a tentative D call TRBD2 (6 bases). Germline CDR1 reads WNHNN; CDR2 reads SYGVQD (reference sequence). Between the trimmed V and J ends, which lost 0 bases and 7 bases, there was a span of 10 bases. The CDR3 totals 13 residues. Written as DNA, the CDR3 is TGCGCCAGCAGTGAGTCAGGAGGGACGGAGCAGTACTTC. This codes for CASSESGGTEQYF.

The chain uses TRBV5-5 and TRBJ2-7; 8 bases are shared with TRBD2. V lost 3 bases and J lost 2; bases outside the gene matches: 4. The germline CDR1 and CDR2 sequences are SGHKS and YYEKEE (reference sequence). The CDR3 runs to 14 residues. CDR3 nucleotide sequence: TGTGCCAGCAGCTGGTTCGGGAGGGCCTACGAGCAGTACTTC. Its translation: CASSWFGRAYEQYF.

The chain joins TRBV5-1 to TRBJ1-4; 8 bases are a match to TRBD1. The CDR3 is made up of 15 amino acids. The V gene end was trimmed by 3 bases and the J gene end by 6 bases; junction bases not matched to a gene: 7. Germline lookup yields CDR1 SGHRS and CDR2 YFSETQ. CDR3 loop: CASSSVGTGDEKLFF. The CDR3 DNA sequence: TGCGCCAGCAGCTCCGTCGGGACAGGCGATGAAAAACTGTTTTTT.

This clonotype has just a few counts. The V and J genes are TRBV28 and TRBJ2-7, with D uncertain. Germline V gives CDR1 MDHEN, CDR2 SYDVKM. The CDR3 length is 13 residues. Trimming took off 9 bases at V and 1 base at J, with 13 bases between the two ends. The CDR3: CASRDRSSYEQYF. The CDR3, as DNA: TGTGCCAGTCGTGACCGTTCGTCCTACGAGCAGTACTTC.

V is TRBV7-8 and J is TRBJ2-7, with TRBD2 matching over 9 bases. Germline loops: CDR1 SGHVS, CDR2 FQNEAQ. The CDR3 covers 15 residues. J lost 0 bases, V lost 6 bases, and 6 bases had no gene match. The CDR3 loop is CASSQAGGVSYEQYF. CDR3 sequence (DNA): TGTGCCAGCAGTCAAGCGGGAGGTGTCTCCTACGAGCAGTACTTC.

V gene TRBV20-1 combines with J gene TRBJ1-1, with D uncertain. There are 14 residues in the CDR3. V was clipped by 2 bases and J by 6 bases, with 16 bases between them. CDR1 is DFQATT and CDR2 is SNEGSKA in the germline V gene (reference sequence). CDR3 loop: CSARYGEVVAEAFF. In DNA, the CDR3 is TGCAGTGCTAGATATGGGGAGGTCGTCGCTGAAGCTTTCTTT.

The chain couples TRBV12-5 to TRBJ2-7; 8 bases map to TRBD1. Germline V CDR1 and CDR2: LGHNT, FRNRAP. The V and J ends lost 6 bases and 6 bases, in that order; junction bases with no gene match: 13. The CDR3 sequence is 15 residues long. The CDR3 region has the DNA TGTGCTAGTGGCATCAAGGGACAGGCCTGGGTCGAGCAGTACTTC. Amino acid sequence: CASGIKGQAWVEQYF.

The J gene is TRBJ2-5, the V gene TRBV9, with 8 bases aligning to TRBD1. CDR1 is SGDLS, CDR2 YYNGEE, per germline. CDR3 length: 14 amino acids. The trim removed 3 bases at V and 5 bases at J, leaving 6 bases unmatched. CDR3 sequence (DNA): TGTGCCAGCAGCGGGGGGACAGGTGTGGAGACCCAGTACTTC. This sequence encodes CASSGGTGVETQYF.

This rearrangement joins TRBV6-2 or TRBV6-3 to TRBJ2-7; a possible D gene is TRBD1 (6 bases). The CDR3 has 14 residues. Germline V lookup: CDR1 MNHEY, CDR2 SVGEGT. Trimming stripped 1 base from V and 1 base from J, with 8 bases between. This CDR3 is CASSYWDKSYEQYF. DNA of the CDR3: TGTGCCAGCAGTTACTGGGACAAGTCCTACGAGCAGTACTTC.

The J gene is TRBJ2-7, the V gene TRBV27; tentatively, D is TRBD1 or TRBD2 (5 bases each). The V end lost 3 bases, the J end lost 0 bases, and 12 bases lay between the germline ends. This CDR3 is built from 15 residues. Germline loops: CDR1 MNHEY, CDR2 SMNVEV (reference sequence). The CDR3 spells CASSLGTENSYEQYF. The CDR3 DNA reads as TGTGCCAGCAGTTTGGGGACCGAGAACTCCTACGAGCAGTACTTC.

The rearrangement uses TRBV27 and TRBJ2-7; D possibly corresponds to TRBD2 (5 bases). The germline V gene encodes CDR1 MNHEY and CDR2 SMNVEV (reference sequence). The CDR3 length is 13 residues. V was trimmed by 3 bases and J by 3 bases, leaving 9 bases between them. The CDR3 bases are TGTGCCAGCAGTTTGGAGGAAAACTACGAGCAGTACTTC. This sequence encodes CASSLEENYEQYF.

V usage is TRBV27 and J usage is TRBJ2-7; TRBD1 matches 8 bases. There are 14 residues in the CDR3. The V and J ends lost 4 bases and 6 bases, in that order; junction bases with no gene match: 8. Per the germline V gene, CDR1 is MNHEY and CDR2 is SMNVEV (reference sequence). CDR3 nucleotides: TGTGCCAGCAGTTATAGGACAGGGAGAGCCGAGCAGTACTTC. Translated: CASSYRTGRAEQYF.

V usage is TRBV19 and J usage is TRBJ2-1, with 8 bases matching TRBD2. Germline assignment: CDR1 LNHDA and CDR2 SQIVND (reference sequence). The CDR3 spans 16 residues. Trimming cost V 5 bases and J 3 bases; bases outside gene matches: 9. The CDR3 nucleotides read TGTGCCAGTAGTCTAAGGCGGGAGGACCGCTACAATGAGCAGTTCTTC. It specifies CASSLRREDRYNEQFF.

This clonotype was counted only a few times. The rearrangement joins TRBV28 to TRBJ2-3, with a weak D call TRBD2 (5 bases). CDR1 is MDHEN, CDR2 SYDVKM, per germline. This CDR3 is built from 14 residues. The V and J ends lost 2 bases and 6 bases respectively, with 12 bases between them. CDR3 residues: CASSLNSGTDTQYF. CDR3 sequence (DNA): TGTGCCAGCAGTTTAAACTCGGGAACGGATACGCAGTATTTT.